This T cell receptor beta chain was documented in a study of T cell repertoires in cytomegalovirus infection. For the study at large: The authors used CMV epitopes that were HLA-C-restricted (recently identified) and HLA-B-restricted (well studied). It was the public TCR beta signatures that indicated both CMV infection and matching HLA type. Study outcomes and limitations: HLA-C-restricted TCR beta clonotypes specific for CMV led the ex vivo response.

Germline values: CDR1 MNHEY, CDR2 SVGEGT. The V and J ends lost 8 bases and 3 bases respectively, with 20 bases between them. The CDR3 runs 15 residues. TCRdb fed the reads into MiXCR, producing one record per CDR3 protein. The data show roughly 49,000 distinct CDR3 sequences, about 21% seen once. To note about this clonotype: As yet, its antigen is unknown.

The V call is TRBV6-2 or TRBV6-3, the J call TRBJ2-7; D may be TRBD1 or TRBD2 (5 bases each). This specimen was CD8+ T cells from cultured PBMCs, taken from culture after CMV antigen stimulation. The sequence derives from a human donor in good health (CMV status not recorded). Some clones in this sample may be carry-over from other donors' samples. The CDR3 loop reads CASLLGTDDDYEQYF. The CDR3, as DNA: TGTGCCAGCTTACTCGGGACGGATGACGACTACGAGCAGTACTTC.